The clone carrying this T cell receptor beta chain was counted a few times. Its specificity is not known. Generation of TCR beta libraries employed quantitative 5'-RACE incorporating molecular barcodes. TCRdb recomputed calls from the 5' RACE reads with MiXCR, one row per CDR3 protein. This table holds 250,000 or so distinct CDR3 sequences, approximately 24% found once. The entry originates in a study of CD8 T cells in ankylosing spondylitis. The CDR3 contains 17 residues. V was clipped by 5 bases and J by 2 bases, with 16 bases between them. Broader study findings: Clones linked with disease were CD8+ and fairly uncommon in the peripheral blood. Characteristic, it appeared, of ankylosing spondylitis blood was a TCR beta motif of fewer than 10 highly homologous variants. In the blood and synovial fluid of reactive arthritis, some motif variants had been previously reported.

This chain links TRBV12-3 or TRBV12-4 with TRBJ2-6; no clear D gene. This sequence originates from a male donor with ankylosing spondylitis or in good health (not recorded which). Sequencing used blood, either unsorted or a sorted T cell fraction (not recorded which). The CDR3 DNA follows: TGTGCCAGCAGTACCCAAAGGCTCCGGGCTGGGGCCAACGTCCTGACTTTC. This codes for CASSTQRLRAGANVLTF.